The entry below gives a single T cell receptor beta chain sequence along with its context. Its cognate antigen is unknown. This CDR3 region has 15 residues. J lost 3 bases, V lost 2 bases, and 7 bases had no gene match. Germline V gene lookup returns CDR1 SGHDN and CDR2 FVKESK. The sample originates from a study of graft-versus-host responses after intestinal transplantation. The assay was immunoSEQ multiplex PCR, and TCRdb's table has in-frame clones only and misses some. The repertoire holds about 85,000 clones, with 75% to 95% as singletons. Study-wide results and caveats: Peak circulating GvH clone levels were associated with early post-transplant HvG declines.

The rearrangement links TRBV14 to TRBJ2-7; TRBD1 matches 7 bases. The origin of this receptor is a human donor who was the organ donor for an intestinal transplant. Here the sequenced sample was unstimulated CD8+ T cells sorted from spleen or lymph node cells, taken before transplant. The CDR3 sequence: CASSQSSGGIYEQYF. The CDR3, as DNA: TGTGCCAGCAGCCAATCGTCAGGGGGTATCTACGAGCAGTACTTC.